This record looks at one T cell receptor (beta chain) sequence and its context. This sample was included in a study of blood T cell repertoires in COVID-19. Background on the study: Specimens from acute and convalescent COVID-19 originated in the United States, Italy and Spain.

Clones were sequenced by immunoSEQ multiplex PCR, and TCRdb holds only the in-frame ones, with some missing. This table has 70,000 or so clones, 87% appearing once. The CDR3 contains 16 residues. With 0 bases removed from V and 1 base from J, the gap between germline ends came to 10 bases. Germline lookup yields CDR1 LNHDA and CDR2 SQIVND (reference sequence). The V call is TRBV19, the J call TRBJ2-1; D is perhaps TRBD1 (6 bases). The receptor was isolated from a man aged 45-60 years with active COVID-19. Sequencing was done on a sample of peripheral blood. CDR3 amino acids: CASSIEQGRSYNEQFF. The CDR3, as DNA: TGTGCCAGTAGTATAGAACAGGGAAGATCCTACAATGAGCAGTTCTTC. Supplemented by reference TRBV19 and TRBJ2-1, the full variable domain reads DGGITQSPKYLFRKEGQNVTLSCEQNLNHDAMYWYRQDPGQGLRLIYYSQIVNDFQKGDIAEGYSVSREKKESFPLTVTSAQKNPTAFYLCASSIEQGRSYNEQFFGPGTRLTVL.